This is a list of T cell receptor beta chains from one sample in a study of T cells expressing NK-cell markers. TCRdb derives one entry per CDR3 protein from the 5' RACE reads, leaving out DNA. The sample has about 550,000 distinct CDR3 sequences; the top ten hold approximately 3.5%. Source material: blood T cells: a sorted CD56 or NKG2C T cell subset, CD4+ or CD8+ T cells, or bulk PBMC T cells (not recorded which). Receptor source: a man younger than 30 in good health. CDR3s include the opening cysteine and the closing phenylalanine or tryptophan.

V gene	J gene	CDR3 protein
TRBV7-7	TRBJ2-2	CASSLAPVIAGTGELFF
TRBV7-2	TRBJ2-5	CASSLVGLETQYF
TRBV10-3	TRBJ1-5	CAIRGVEGGNQPQHF
TRBV20-1	TRBJ2-1	CSAISGVYNEQFF
TRBV5-1	TRBJ2-7	CASSLPPILAQSSYEQYF
TRBV4-1	TRBJ2-3	CASSQVAGDSTDTQYF
TRBV15	TRBJ2-7	CATSRGPRGSSYEQYF
TRBV4-2	TRBJ2-5	CASSQDSRGETQYF
TRBV5-1	TRBJ2-3	CASGYGESTDTQYF
TRBV29-1	TRBJ2-3	CSVATSPDTQYF
TRBV6-2/TRBV6-3	TRBJ2-1	CASSYSPPAGVYNEQFF
TRBV15	TRBJ2-5	CATSRSRQEKSLGAIKTQYF
TRBV25-1	TRBJ2-7	CASSEDRGSYEQYF
TRBV12-3/TRBV12-4	TRBJ2-1	CASSLGAGLELFF